The clone carrying this T cell receptor beta chain was observed many times. Its specificity is not known. The data were taken from a study of CD8 T cells in ankylosing spondylitis. Study outcomes and limitations: Disease-linked clones, CD8+, were relatively rare in peripheral blood. Within ankylosing spondylitis blood, a TCR beta motif made up of several highly homologous variants appeared to be characteristic. Disease-linked clones were reportedly significantly enriched in matched ankylosing spondylitis synovial fluid.

The CDR3 totals 16 residues. The ends were cut back, 2 bases at V and 6 bases at J, with 20 bases in the middle. Germline lookup yields CDR1 SGHRS and CDR2 YFSETQ. Making the TCR beta libraries involved quantitative 5'-RACE with molecular barcodes. MiXCR, applied by TCRdb to the 5' RACE reads, yields one record per CDR3 protein. The sample has around 890,000 distinct CDR3 sequences, about 12% seen once; the top ten hold about 0.5%. Material for sequencing was blood, either unsorted or a sorted T cell fraction (not recorded which). The chain joins TRBV5-1 to TRBJ1-2; D unclear. The source of this sequence is a male donor with ankylosing spondylitis. The CDR3 DNA reads as TGCGCCAGCAGCTTACCTGCGGAGCTGCGGAGGGATGGCTACACCTTC. Residues: CASSLPAELRRDGYTF.